A single sample gave rise to the 4 T cell receptor beta chains below, sequenced in a study of blood T cell repertoires in COVID-19. The data were produced by immunoSEQ multiplex PCR, yet TCRdb's version contains in-frame clones alone and is incomplete. The repertoire consists of 60,000 or so clones, with more than 55% occurring once and the leading ten covering around half. Material for sequencing was PBMCs or T cells enriched from blood (not recorded which). The receptors were sampled from a woman between 55 and 75 years old who had been exposed to COVID-19.

The chain is built from TRBV7-8 and TRBJ2-7; 12 bases map to TRBD1. The V segment lost 3 bases and the J segment 3 bases; nucleotides outside the gene matches: 3. The CDR3 covers 15 residues. CDR1 SGHVS and CDR2 FQNEAQ come from the germline V gene. The CDR3 nucleotides read TGTGCCAGCAGCTTCGGGACAGGGGGCGTCTACGAGCAGTACTTC. Residues: CASSFGTGGVYEQYF.

For this clone: One end of the junction does not line up with germline, which may come from a read error. This chain joins TRBV30 and TRBJ2-1; no reliable D call. This CDR3 comprises 11 residues. Germline lookup yields CDR1 GTSNPN and CDR2 SVGIG (reference sequence). CDR3 in DNA: TGTACCTGGAGTGCCGTCGATGAGCAGTTCTTC. Translating gives CTWSAVDEQFF.

This rearrangement joins TRBV30 to TRBJ1-2; TRBD1 aligns across 8 bases. Germline V gene data show CDR1 as GTSNPN and CDR2 as SVGIG (reference sequence). After removal of 1 base from V and 7 bases from J, the junction contained 11 bases not matched to a gene. The CDR3 has 15 amino acids. Here the CDR3 reads CAWSGIRGRNGGYTF. For the CDR3, the DNA is TGTGCCTGGAGTGGCATCAGGGGGCGAAATGGTGGCTACACCTTC.

This clone was seen a handful of times. V and J are TRBV4-3 and TRBJ2-3; TRBD2 matches 11 bases. Trimming cost V 0 bases and J 5 bases; bases outside gene matches: 4. Germline V gene data show CDR1 as LGHNA and CDR2 as YSLEER. The CDR3 length is 16 residues. CDR3 residues: CASSQDSGRALDTQYF. The CDR3 region has the DNA TGCGCCAGCAGCCAAGATAGCGGGAGGGCCTTAGATACGCAGTATTTT.